This T cell receptor beta chain was sequenced for a study of blood T cell repertoires in COVID-19. Study background: The origin of the acute and convalescent COVID-19 samples was the United States, Italy and Spain. In each case, the material was cDNA or gDNA derived from T cells, B-cell-depleted T cells, or PBMCs.

Clones were read by immunoSEQ multiplex PCR, and TCRdb kept only the in-frame ones, dropping some. The table shows more than 50,000 clones, with 60% to 85% occurring only once. V was clipped by 5 bases and J by 3 bases; unmatched bases: 8. Germline CDR1 SGHVS, CDR2 FQNEAQ. CDR3 length: 16 amino acids. Sequencing was done on a sample of peripheral blood. The receptor was derived from a woman older than 75 with acute or convalescent COVID-19. The chain is built from TRBV7-8 and TRBJ2-5; 11 bases line up with TRBD2. The CDR3 region has the DNA TGTGCCAGCAGCCCTCCGGGACTAGCGGCGAAAGAGACCCAGTACTTC. Its protein is CASSPPGLAAKETQYF.